This T cell receptor beta chain was identified during a study of OX40 agonist ivuxolimab in advanced cancers. Study in general: In this trial design, patients received ivuxolimab intravenously at 0.01 to 10 mg/kg every 2 weeks. Partial responses occurred in Three dose-escalation patients, one with hepatocellular carcinoma and two with cutaneous melanoma. Prior anti-PD-1, anti-PD-L1 or anti-CTLA-4 therapy did not bar entry, and more than 35% had some.

This CDR3 has 15 amino acids. Germline V CDR1 and CDR2: PRHDT, FYEKMQ (reference sequence). J was trimmed by 1 base and V by 4 bases; bases with no gene match: 5. Clones were sequenced by immunoSEQ multiplex PCR, and TCRdb holds only the in-frame ones, with some missing. The sample shows about 60,000 clones, 65% to 85% of them seen only once. This sequence originates from an adult with an advanced solid tumor such as melanoma, head and neck, liver or kidney cancer. Source: CD4+ or CD8+ T cells sorted from blood, taken in a trial of the OX40 agonist ivuxolimab. This chain connects TRBV13 to TRBJ2-3, with 7 positions matching TRBD1. The DNA for the CDR3 is TGTGCCAGCAGCTCTACAGGGGTGGGCACAGATACGCAGTATTTT. Its translation is CASSSTGVGTDTQYF.